A single sample is the source of the 32 T cell receptor beta chains below, sequenced in a study of T-cell memory formation after mild COVID-19. TCRdb processed the 5' RACE reads anew with MiXCR; each CDR3 protein has one entry. The sample yields roughly 600,000 distinct CDR3 sequences, over 15% seen once. The sample was PBMCs or a T cell subset sorted from them (not recorded which). These receptor sequences come from an adult woman who had mild COVID-19 (a few samples of this study predate the infection). Cell type and time point are not known.

This chain uses TRBV4-3 with TRBJ1-2, with a possible D match to TRBD1 (5 bases). V shed 4 bases and J shed 0 bases, with 12 bases lying between them. This CDR3 spans 15 amino acids. Germline CDR1 and CDR2: LGHNA and YSLEER. CDR3 residues: CASSPARGPNYGYTF. DNA for the CDR3: TGCGCCAGCAGCCCAGCTAGGGGCCCTAACTATGGCTACACCTTC.

The genes are TRBV5-4 and TRBJ2-6; D unresolved. CDR3 length equals 16 residues. Per the germline V gene, CDR1 is SGHNT and CDR2 is YYREEE (reference sequence). The V and J ends lost 0 bases and 0 bases respectively, with 7 bases between them. CDR3 DNA: TGTGCCAGCAGCTTGGGCCGGTACTCTGGGGCCAACGTCCTGACTTTC. Its protein is CASSLGRYSGANVLTF.

The chain employs TRBV29-1 and TRBJ2-1, with 9 bases aligning to TRBD2. CDR3 length equals 14 residues. From germline, CDR1 is SQVTM and CDR2 ANQGSEA. Germline trimming cut 7 bases from V and 9 bases from J; bases unmatched to any gene: 13. As DNA, the CDR3 is TGCAGCGCCCACGGGCGGGAGGGAGGAATTGAGCAGTTCTTC. It codes for CSAHGREGGIEQFF.

This clonotype appeared a few times. Written as DNA, the CDR3 is TGCAGTGCTAGAGATCCCCTAGCGGGAGTAGTAGATACGCAGTATTTT. Translation: CSARDPLAGVVDTQYF. The chain couples TRBV20-1 to TRBJ2-3, with 10 bases aligning to TRBD2. This CDR3 is 16 amino acids long. V was pared by 0 bases and J by 5 bases, with 8 bases of the junction left unmatched. From germline, CDR1 is DFQATT and CDR2 SNEGSKA (reference sequence).

V gene TRBV4-3 combines with J gene TRBJ2-4, with D perhaps matching TRBD1 (5 bases). V lost 1 base and J lost 5, with 9 bases in between. This CDR3 has 14 amino acids. Per germline, CDR1 LGHNA and CDR2 YSLEER. CDR3 in DNA: TGCGCCAGCAGCCAAGCAGGGTTAGAAAACATTCAGTACTTC. Amino acids: CASSQAGLENIQYF.

J is TRBJ2-5 and V is TRBV5-6; D call uncertain. Trimming left V 2 bases short and J 5 bases short, with 10 bases between. Germline-derived CDR1 and CDR2 are SGHDT and YYEEEE. The CDR3 is 13 amino acids. CDR3 nucleotide sequence: TGTGCCAGCAGCTTTCCCCTCAGCGAGACCCAGTACTTC. This encodes CASSFPLSETQYF.

This clonotype was seen more than once but under ten times. The chain has TRBV25-1 and TRBJ1-1; D unresolved. The CDR3 covers 13 residues. Germline values: CDR1 MGHDK, CDR2 SYGVNS. Trimming took off 0 bases at V and 4 bases at J, with 6 bases between the two ends. The CDR3 loop reads CASSEYETTEAFF. CDR3 nucleotides: TGTGCCAGCAGTGAATATGAGACCACTGAAGCTTTCTTT.

This sequence joins TRBV5-1 and TRBJ2-1; 7 nucleotides align to TRBD1. Germline V CDR1 and CDR2: SGHRS, YFSETQ. CDR3 size: 17 residues. Trimming at V came to 2 bases and at J to 2 bases, leaving 10 bases not matched to a gene. The CDR3: CASSFMPGQVTYNEQFF. The CDR3 DNA follows: TGCGCCAGCAGCTTTATGCCCGGACAGGTTACCTACAATGAGCAGTTCTTC.

The sample holds a few counts of this clonotype. J is TRBJ2-5 and V is TRBV29-1; either TRBD1 or TRBD2 may supply D (5 bases each). The CDR3 length is 14 residues. The germline gives CDR1 SQVTM, CDR2 ANQGSEA. The V end lost 5 bases, the J end lost 2 bases, and 15 bases lay between the germline ends. CDR3 DNA: TGCAGCGTTCCTGGGACCTTCCGTCAAGAGACCCAGTACTTC. Encoded protein: CSVPGTFRQETQYF.

This clonotype was seen more than once but under ten times. This chain uses TRBV4-1 with TRBJ1-5, with TRBD1 as a possible D gene (5 bases). Germline CDR1 reads MGHRA; CDR2 reads YSYEKL. The CDR3 is 15 residues long. Trimming cost V 0 bases and J 3 bases, with 9 bases left between them. The CDR3 DNA sequence: TGCGCCAGCAGCCAAGATCGGGGGATCAATCAGCCCCAGCATTTT. This codes for CASSQDRGINQPQHF.

This clonotype was detected a few times. This chain connects TRBV2 to TRBJ2-5; D ambiguous. The V gene lost 1 base and the J gene lost 4 bases, with 10 bases spanning the gap. The CDR3 covers 14 residues. CDR1 SNHLY and CDR2 FYNNEI come from the germline V gene. CDR3 sequence (DNA): TGTGCCAGCAGTGAAGAGGGCCGAGGAGAGACCCAGTACTTC. This translates into CASSEEGRGETQYF.

This chain joins TRBV5-5 and TRBJ2-7, with D tentatively TRBD1 (6 bases). CDR3 length: 15 residues. The V and J ends lost 4 bases and 3 bases respectively, with 17 bases between them. The germline gives CDR1 SGHKS, CDR2 YYEKEE (reference sequence). CDR3 bases: TGTGCCAGCAGCCCACTCCCGACAGGCTACTACGAGCAGTACTTC. Its protein product is CASSPLPTGYYEQYF.

The chain couples TRBV7-6 to TRBJ2-5, with 7 bases that match TRBD2. This CDR3 contains 15 residues. The germline CDR1 and CDR2 sequences are SGHVS and FNYEAQ. Trimming took 1 base from V and 5 from J; bases not matched to a gene: 7. CDR3 bases: TGTGCCAGCAGCTTAGATGGGGGGGATCAGGAGACCCAGTACTTC. Translated: CASSLDGGDQETQYF.

This clonotype has a handful of counts. V and J are TRBV7-6 and TRBJ2-7, with 10 bases identical to TRBD2. The CDR3 consists of 18 residues. Germline CDR1 is SGHVS and CDR2 is FNYEAQ. With V trimmed by 2 bases and J by 4 bases, 14 bases remained unmatched. The DNA for the CDR3 is TGTGCCAGCAGCTTAAGGCTAGCGGGGGCGTGGGACTATTACGAGCAGTACTTC. Its protein is CASSLRLAGAWDYYEQYF.

CDR3 region: CASSPRGTETQYF. CDR3 DNA: TGTGCCAGCTCACCACGGGGTACGGAGACCCAGTACTTC. V gene TRBV18 combines with J gene TRBJ2-5; D is unresolved. The CDR3 consists of 13 residues. V lost 1 base and J lost 5, with 8 bases in between. The germline V gene encodes CDR1 KGHSH and CDR2 LQKENI.

This clonotype was counted between two and nine times. The V gene is TRBV27, the J gene TRBJ2-1, with D possibly matching TRBD2 (6 bases). CDR3 length: 18 residues. Per the germline V gene, CDR1 is MNHEY and CDR2 is SMNVEV (reference sequence). V was cut by 3 bases and J by 0 bases, with 18 bases left in between. CDR3 sequence: CASSLANSGSYSYNEQFF. The CDR3 DNA reads as TGTGCCAGCAGTTTGGCGAATAGCGGATCTTACTCCTACAATGAGCAGTTCTTC.

This sequence joins TRBV11-2 and TRBJ2-1; D possibly uses TRBD1 or TRBD2 (5 bases each). Germline values: CDR1 SGHAT, CDR2 FQNNGV. The V gene lost 2 bases and the J gene lost 6 bases, with 14 bases spanning the gap. The CDR3 sequence is 15 residues long. The CDR3 loop is CASSLFPGPSNEQFF. The CDR3 bases are TGTGCCAGCAGCTTATTCCCGGGGCCAAGCAATGAGCAGTTCTTC.

The V gene is TRBV11-1, the J gene TRBJ2-3, with D hard to call. V lost 6 bases and J 2 bases, leaving 9 bases between the germline ends. CDR3 length: 13 residues. The germline V gene encodes CDR1 SGHAT and CDR2 FQDESV (reference sequence). The CDR3 loop is CASSTQATDTQYF. The CDR3 DNA reads TGTGCCAGCAGTACTCAAGCCACAGATACGCAGTATTTT. Full variable domain (rest looked up from reference TRBV11-1 and TRBJ2-3): EAEVAQSPRYKITEKSQAVAFWCDPISGHATLYWYRQILGQGPELLVQFQDESVVDDSQLPKDRFSAERLKGVDSTLKIQPAELGDSAMYLCASSTQATDTQYFGPGTRLTVL.

This clonotype was counted at least ten times. An end of the junction differs from the germline gene, which may be a read error. CDR3 DNA: TGTGCCAGCAGCTTAGTGGGCGGCAATGAGCAGTTCTTC. Translating gives CASSLVGGNEQFF. J is TRBJ2-1 and V is TRBV5-1; no firm D call. The V gene's germline CDR1 is SGHRS and CDR2 YFSETQ. This CDR3 region has 13 residues.

This clonotype was observed a handful of times. CDR3 nucleotides: TGTGCCAGCAGTTTATATACTAGCGGGAGGGCCCCAGAGACCCAGTACTTC. It is translated as CASSLYTSGRAPETQYF. The V and J genes are TRBV27 and TRBJ2-5; TRBD2 aligns across 13 bases. The CDR3 extends over 17 amino acids. CDR1 is MNHEY and CDR2 is SMNVEV in the germline V gene (reference sequence). J was trimmed by 4 bases and V by 1 base; bases with no gene match: 6.

Ten or more counts support this clonotype. The chain recombines TRBV7-2 with TRBJ2-3, with 13 bases aligning to TRBD2. This CDR3 comprises 18 residues. CDR1 and CDR2 (germline): SGHTA, FQGNSA. V shed 3 bases and J 1 base; nucleotides not matched to a gene: 7. Here the CDR3 reads CASSLSPGTSGGTDTQYF. CDR3 nucleotide sequence: TGTGCCAGCAGCTTGAGTCCCGGGACTAGCGGGGGCACAGATACGCAGTATTTT.

The rearrangement uses TRBV20-1 and TRBJ2-1, with TRBD2 matching 10 bases. Germline V gene data show CDR1 as DFQATT and CDR2 as SNEGSKA (reference sequence). V was pared by 6 bases and J by 6 bases, with 11 bases of the junction left unmatched. This CDR3 is built from 15 residues. The CDR3 DNA sequence: TGCAGTGCGCCGGTCCCCGAGCGGGAGGGCAATGAGCAGTTCTTC. Translated, it gives CSAPVPEREGNEQFF.

The J gene is TRBJ2-1, the V gene TRBV20-1; 11 bases line up with TRBD1. This CDR3 has 14 residues. Trimming at V came to 6 bases and at J to 6 bases, leaving 7 bases not matched to a gene. CDR1 and CDR2 (germline): DFQATT, SNEGSKA (reference sequence). The CDR3 sequence: CSANRDRGSNEQFF. For the CDR3, the DNA is TGCAGTGCGAACCGGGACAGGGGGTCCAATGAGCAGTTCTTC.

The table lists this clonotype with many counts. V is TRBV5-1 and J is TRBJ2-7; D possibly matches TRBD1 or TRBD2 (5 bases each). Trimming cost V 4 bases and J 2 bases, with 13 bases left between them. CDR1 and CDR2 (germline): SGHRS, YFSETQ. The CDR3 length is 14 residues. CDR3 sequence (DNA): TGCGCCAGCAGCCCCGGGACGGATACCTACGAGCAGTACTTC. Translating it yields CASSPGTDTYEQYF. Full variable domain (remainder filled in from reference TRBV5-1 and TRBJ2-7): KAGVTQTPRYLIKTRGQQVTLSCSPISGHRSVSWYQQTPGQGLQFLFEYFSETQRNKGNFPGRFSGRQFSNSRSEMNVSTLELGDSALYLCASSPGTDTYEQYFGPGTRLTVT.

In this sample, this clonotype turned up once. The chain is built from TRBV6-5 and TRBJ2-7, with 11 bases lining up with TRBD2. The J segment lost 3 bases and the V segment lost 2 bases, leaving 9 bases of the junction unmatched. The CDR3 is 17 amino acids. Germline V gives CDR1 MNHEY, CDR2 SVGAGI. The CDR3 is CASSYTDSGRGVYEQYF. DNA of the CDR3: TGTGCCAGCAGTTACACTGATAGCGGGAGGGGGGTCTACGAGCAGTACTTC.

The chain has TRBV5-6 and TRBJ1-1, with D possibly being TRBD1 (5 bases). Looked up from germline, CDR1 is SGHDT and CDR2 is YYEEEE. The CDR3 consists of 14 residues. V lost 7 bases, J lost 5 bases, and 18 bases lay in between. CDR3 bases: TGTGCCAGCCAACAGCCGGGGGGAACTACTGAAGCTTTCTTT. Protein sequence: CASQQPGGTTEAFF.

The chain employs TRBV6-1 and TRBJ2-5; possibly TRBD1 or TRBD2 for D (5 bases each). V shed 0 bases and J shed 1 base, with 9 bases lying between them. Germline V gene lookup returns CDR1 MNHNS and CDR2 SASEGT. CDR3 size: 15 residues. The chain's CDR3 is CASSEAEGTQETQYF. In nucleotides, the CDR3 is TGTGCCAGCAGTGAAGCAGAAGGGACCCAAGAGACCCAGTACTTC.

This chain uses TRBV18 with TRBJ2-1; D might be TRBD2 (6 bases). The germline V and J ends were trimmed by 5 bases and 6 bases, with 11 bases remaining between them. The CDR3 has 13 amino acids. Germline lookup yields CDR1 KGHSH and CDR2 LQKENI. CDR3 sequence reads: CASSSTRSNEQFF. CDR3 DNA sequence: TGTGCCAGCTCATCGACTAGATCCAATGAGCAGTTCTTC.

This clonotype has just a few counts. The rearrangement joins TRBV5-8 to TRBJ1-2; 9 nucleotides agree with TRBD1. CDR3 length: 14 residues. Germline V gene lookup returns CDR1 SGHTS and CDR2 YDEGEE. The trim removed 4 bases at V and 4 bases at J, leaving 5 bases unmatched. The CDR3 protein is CASSLDRGIYGYTF. In DNA, the CDR3 is TGTGCCAGCAGCCTGGACAGGGGAATCTATGGCTACACCTTC.

The chain recombines TRBV2 with TRBJ2-7, with 14 bases fitting TRBD2. The CDR3 spans 15 residues. Germline CDR1 and CDR2: SNHLY and FYNNEI. The trim removed 5 bases at V and 6 bases at J, leaving 6 bases unmatched. The CDR3 bases are TGTGCCAGCAGTCGGGGACTAGCGGGAGAAGGCGAGCAGTACTTC. Translating gives CASSRGLAGEGEQYF.

This clonotype was counted a few times. This rearrangement joins TRBV9 to TRBJ2-5, with 8 bases identical to TRBD1. J lost 5 bases, V lost 3 bases, and 9 bases had no gene match. The CDR3 runs to 15 residues. Germline V CDR1 and CDR2: SGDLS, YYNGEE. CDR3 region: CASSAQGAPGETQYF. CDR3 bases: TGTGCCAGCAGCGCTCAGGGGGCCCCCGGTGAGACCCAGTACTTC.

V is TRBV6-5 and J is TRBJ2-7; TRBD1 is a possible D gene (6 bases). With 6 bases removed from V and 5 bases from J, the gap between germline ends came to 17 bases. This CDR3 contains 14 residues. The germline V gene has CDR1 MNHEY and CDR2 SVGAGI. CDR3 in DNA: TGTGCCAGCAGAAATACAGGGATTTACCACGAGCAGTACTTC. It is translated as CASRNTGIYHEQYF.